This entry lists 22 T cell receptor beta chains sequenced from one sample in a study of identical twins. One entry per CDR3 protein results from TCRdb running MiXCR on the 5' RACE reads. The repertoire holds around 1.7 million distinct CDR3 sequences, with roughly 35% as singletons. Source material: cord blood. The receptors were gathered from a newborn girl in good health.

This clonotype was seen many times. This sequence joins TRBV7-2 and TRBJ2-1; D not certain. The CDR3 is 11 amino acids. V shed 6 bases and J shed 8 bases, with 8 bases lying between them. Germline V lookup: CDR1 SGHTA, CDR2 FQGNSA. The CDR3 loop is CASSLSYEQFF. In DNA, the CDR3 is TGTGCCAGCAGTTTAAGTTATGAGCAGTTCTTC.

This clonotype appeared a few times. V and J are TRBV30 and TRBJ1-5; 9 bases match TRBD1. Germline V gene sequence: CDR1 GTSNPN, CDR2 SVGIG (reference sequence). The trim removed 3 bases at V and 0 bases at J, leaving 9 bases unmatched. This CDR3 is 17 amino acids long. The CDR3 DNA reads as TGTGCCTGGAGCCAGGGGACAGGGTCCTATAGCAATCAGCCCCAGCATTTT. It yields the protein CAWSQGTGSYSNQPQHF.

This chain links TRBV20-1 with TRBJ1-2; D might be TRBD1 (5 bases). Germline-derived CDR1 and CDR2 are DFQATT and SNEGSKA (reference sequence). The CDR3 totals 13 residues. V was shortened by 0 bases and J by 7 bases, with 12 bases between the two germline ends. In DNA form, the CDR3 reads TGCAGTGCTAGAGAGCAGGGAACGGCTGGCTACACCTTC. This sequence encodes CSAREQGTAGYTF.

This chain connects TRBV29-1 to TRBJ1-1; 9 nucleotides line up with TRBD1. CDR3 length: 12 residues. Germline V gives CDR1 SQVTM, CDR2 ANQGSEA. The junction had 1 base not matched to a gene; V was cut back by 4 bases and J by 4 bases. The CDR3 region is CSVATGGTEAFF. The CDR3 DNA is TGCAGCGTTGCGACAGGGGGCACTGAAGCTTTCTTT.

The chain links TRBV2 to TRBJ2-5; 10 bases align to TRBD2. The CDR3 extends over 20 amino acids. CDR1 is SNHLY and CDR2 is FYNNEI in the germline V gene. CDR3 in DNA: TGTGCTTCACCCGCGGAAGTTAGCGGGAGGCCGGATTGGTACCAAGAGACCCAGTACTTC. Translated, it gives CASPAEVSGRPDWYQETQYF.

The chain is built from TRBV10-2 and TRBJ2-4; D may be TRBD2 (5 bases). Germline V lookup: CDR1 WSHSY, CDR2 SAAADI. The CDR3 has 17 amino acids. V was shortened by 1 base and J by 1 base, with 14 bases between the two germline ends. The CDR3 region has the DNA TGCGCCAGCAGTGAGTTCCGGGGATGGAGGGCCAAAAACATTCAGTACTTC. Its translation is CASSEFRGWRAKNIQYF.

The rearrangement uses TRBV4-2 and TRBJ1-3, with D tentatively TRBD1 (5 bases). The CDR3 has 16 residues. Germline V lookup: CDR1 LGHNA, CDR2 YNFKEQ. The V and J ends lost 0 bases and 3 bases respectively, with 12 bases between them. The chain's CDR3 is CASSQDHTGIGNTIYF. The CDR3 DNA sequence: TGTGCCAGCAGCCAAGATCACACAGGAATTGGAAACACCATATATTTT.

The V gene is TRBV5-1, the J gene TRBJ2-3; TRBD2 agrees at 9 bases. Per germline, CDR1 SGHRS and CDR2 YFSETQ. J was trimmed by 3 bases and V by 3 bases; bases with no gene match: 8. The CDR3 runs to 16 residues. This chain's CDR3 is CASSYSTGLATDTQYF. The CDR3 region has the DNA TGCGCCAGCAGCTACTCCACGGGACTAGCAACAGATACGCAGTATTTT.

The rearrangement joins TRBV3-1 to TRBJ2-3, with a tentative D call TRBD2 (5 bases). The V gene's germline CDR1 is LGHDT and CDR2 YNNKEL (reference sequence). V was cut by 0 bases and J by 0 bases, with 13 bases left in between. The CDR3 spans 17 residues. For the CDR3, the DNA is TGTGCCAGCAGCCAAGAGGGCCCGGGGTACAGCACAGATACGCAGTATTTT. It encodes CASSQEGPGYSTDTQYF.

This clonotype was seen just once. V and J are TRBV2 and TRBJ1-2, with 8 positions matching TRBD1. Germline values: CDR1 SNHLY, CDR2 FYNNEI. Losses at the gene ends were 6 bases for V and 3 bases for J; bases not matched to a gene: 6. The CDR3 has 14 amino acids. The CDR3: CASRTGQGDYGYTF. DNA for the CDR3: TGTGCCAGCAGGACTGGACAGGGCGACTATGGCTACACCTTC.

This clonotype was seen many times. J is TRBJ2-7 and V is TRBV28, with D perhaps matching TRBD1 (6 bases). The V gene's germline CDR1 is MDHEN and CDR2 SYDVKM. V was clipped by 4 bases and J by 0 bases, with 10 bases between them. The CDR3 has 14 residues. The DNA for the CDR3 is TGTGCCAGCAGTTCTACAGGGAGCTCCTACGAGCAGTACTTC. Protein product: CASSSTGSSYEQYF.

This clonotype came up many times. The chain joins TRBV18 to TRBJ2-3; D is undetermined. The V and J ends lost 8 bases and 5 bases respectively, with 8 bases between them. The CDR3 runs 11 residues. Germline assignment: CDR1 KGHSH and CDR2 LQKENI. In nucleotides, the CDR3 is TGTGCCAGCCTCACGGGAGATACGCAGTATTTT. It is translated as CASLTGDTQYF.

The J gene is TRBJ2-5, the V gene TRBV19; 8 nucleotides match TRBD1. Germline V gene data show CDR1 as LNHDA and CDR2 as SQIVND (reference sequence). This CDR3 contains 13 residues. V shed 5 bases and J 11 bases; nucleotides not matched to a gene: 10. DNA of the CDR3: TGTGCCAGTAGTGGACAGGGTATGGGAGAGCAGTACTTC. It specifies CASSGQGMGEQYF.

The chain joins TRBV11-2 to TRBJ1-4; D may be TRBD1 (5 bases). V lost 4 bases and J lost 8, with 11 bases in between. Germline CDR1 is SGHAT and CDR2 is FQNNGV. The CDR3 sequence is 13 residues long. CDR3 amino acids: CASSSDIREKLFF. The CDR3 DNA is TGTGCCAGCAGCTCGGACATACGGGAAAAACTGTTTTTT.

This clonotype has just a few counts. The chain employs TRBV15 and TRBJ2-3; 12 bases are shared with TRBD2. The V segment lost 2 bases and the J segment 5 bases; nucleotides outside the gene matches: 8. CDR3 length: 17 amino acids. Germline values: CDR1 LNHNV, CDR2 YYDKDF (reference sequence). The CDR3 is CATSRPLTSGSGDTQYF. The CDR3 nucleotides read TGTGCCACCAGCAGACCCCTGACTAGCGGGAGCGGAGATACGCAGTATTTT. Variable domain in full (rest from reference TRBV15 and TRBJ2-3): DAMVIQNPRYQVTQFGKPVTLSCSQTLNHNVMYWYQQKSSQAPKLLFHYYDKDFNNEADTPDNFQSRRPNTSFCFLDIRSPGLGDTAMYLCATSRPLTSGSGDTQYFGPGTRLTVL.

This clonotype was seen more than once but under ten times. The rearrangement joins TRBV5-1 to TRBJ1-1; 7 nucleotides agree with TRBD1. V lost 2 bases, J lost 0 bases, and 13 bases stayed unmatched. CDR1 and CDR2 (germline): SGHRS, YFSETQ. The CDR3 loop spans 18 amino acids. CDR3 region: CASSFFFRTGRMNTEAFF. The CDR3 bases are TGCGCCAGCAGCTTCTTCTTTAGGACAGGTCGAATGAACACTGAAGCTTTCTTT.

The chain joins TRBV9 to TRBJ2-2; D gene unclear. V lost 1 base, J lost 2 bases, and 12 bases lay in between. The germline V gene encodes CDR1 SGDLS and CDR2 YYNGEE. The CDR3 sequence is 16 residues long. CDR3 bases: TGTGCCAGCAGCGTACCCCCGATCGCTAACACCGGGGAGCTGTTTTTT. It specifies CASSVPPIANTGELFF.

Note on this clonotype: This could be a read error, since a much larger clone is one nucleotide away. The J gene is TRBJ1-4, the V gene TRBV10-3, with 8 bases that match TRBD1. The junction had 2 bases not matched to a gene; V was cut back by 4 bases and J by 7 bases. This CDR3 is 13 amino acids long. CDR1 is ENHRY, CDR2 SYGVKD, per germline. The CDR3 DNA sequence: TGTGCCATCAGTGGGACAGGGAGTGAAAAACTGTTTTTT. This sequence encodes CAISGTGSEKLFF.

This clonotype was observed at least ten times. One junction end disagrees with the germline gene, perhaps due to a read error. V gene TRBV6-2 or TRBV6-3 combines with J gene TRBJ2-3, with D unresolved. Germline V gene data show CDR1 as MNHEY and CDR2 as SVGEGT. The CDR3 totals 12 residues. CDR3 region: CASSYVGDTQYF. The CDR3, as DNA: TGCGCCAGCAGCTACGTAGGGGATACGCAGTATTTT.

The chain is built from TRBV7-9 and TRBJ2-5; 8 bases match TRBD2. The germline V gene encodes CDR1 SEHNR and CDR2 FQNEAQ (reference sequence). CDR3 length equals 14 residues. V gave up 2 bases and J gave up 11 bases; unmatched junction bases: 10. The CDR3 spells CASSLLAGHNEQYF. The DNA of the CDR3 is TGTGCCAGCAGCTTATTAGCGGGGCACAATGAGCAGTACTTC.

This chain links TRBV27 with TRBJ2-1; D is ambiguous. The germline CDR1 and CDR2 sequences are MNHEY and SMNVEV (reference sequence). This CDR3 is 14 amino acids long. V lost 6 bases and J 8 bases, leaving 17 bases between the germline ends. CDR3 protein: CASRQILSGHEQFF. As DNA, the CDR3 is TGTGCCAGCAGACAAATCTTGTCGGGCCATGAGCAGTTCTTC.

The chain links TRBV6-6 to TRBJ1-5; 7 bases fit TRBD1. Germline CDR1 MNHNY, CDR2 SVGAGI (reference sequence). Germline trimming cut 2 bases from V and 6 bases from J; bases unmatched to any gene: 7. The CDR3 length is 15 residues. This CDR3 is CASSYGQGVGQPQHF. CDR3 bases: TGTGCCAGCAGTTACGGGCAGGGGGTGGGTCAGCCCCAGCATTTT.